The 7 T cell receptor beta chains presented below share a single source sample, sequenced in a study of CD8 T cells in Susac syndrome. Random hexamers were used to reverse transcribe the RNA input (about 0.5 to 1 ug). TCRdb called the immunoSEQ multiplex PCR reads again in MiXCR, with one record for every CDR3 protein. The repertoire has 250,000 to 300,000 distinct CDR3 sequences, about 85% of them found once; the top ten carry 0.11%. The specimen was CD8+ T cells from PBMCs. Source of these receptors: a human donor with multiple sclerosis.

The chain has TRBV7-8 and TRBJ1-4; D may be TRBD1 (5 bases). Trimming stripped 5 bases from V and 0 bases from J, with 16 bases between. CDR1 and CDR2 from the germline V gene are SGHVS and FQNEAQ. This CDR3 has 17 residues. The CDR3 loop reads CASSISRDSATNEKLFF. The CDR3 DNA is TGTGCCAGCAGCATCTCAAGGGACTCGGCAACTAATGAAAAACTGTTTTTT.

The chain recombines TRBV7-8 with TRBJ2-2, with TRBD2 matching 10 bases. CDR1 and CDR2 from the germline V gene are SGHVS and FQNEAQ. The CDR3 has 16 residues. V lost 6 bases, J lost 2 bases, and 6 bases stayed unmatched. The CDR3 spells CASSLLAGENTGELFF. The CDR3 DNA is TGTGCCAGCAGTCTCCTAGCGGGAGAAAACACCGGGGAGCTGTTTTTT.

The gene calls are TRBV27 and TRBJ2-1, with D perhaps matching TRBD1 or TRBD2 (6 bases each). V was clipped by 2 bases and J by 2 bases, with 10 bases between them. Germline CDR1 is MNHEY and CDR2 is SMNVEV (reference sequence). The CDR3 extends over 15 amino acids. CDR3: CASSLRGPTYNEQFF. The CDR3 bases are TGTGCCAGCAGTTTACGGGGGCCCACCTACAATGAGCAGTTCTTC.

V and J are TRBV2 and TRBJ1-2, with D perhaps TRBD1 (5 bases). Germline V CDR1 and CDR2: SNHLY, FYNNEI. V was cut by 8 bases and J by 4 bases, with 20 bases left in between. There are 15 residues in the CDR3. CDR3 sequence: CASGEGRGGVYGYTF. CDR3 nucleotides: TGTGCCAGCGGCGAAGGAAGGGGTGGGGTCTATGGCTACACCTTC.

This sequence joins TRBV11-2 and TRBJ2-3; 11 nucleotides match TRBD2. The ends lost 8 bases at V and 2 bases at J; junction bases unmatched: 9. This CDR3 contains 16 residues. Per germline, CDR1 SGHAT and CDR2 FQNNGV. The CDR3 region has the DNA TGTGCCAGCCGAGATCTAGCGGGAGGCCTCACAGATACGCAGTATTTT. Protein product: CASRDLAGGLTDTQYF.

This chain uses TRBV28 with TRBJ1-5; a possible D gene is TRBD1 (6 bases). The V gene's germline CDR1 is MDHEN and CDR2 SYDVKM. V was shortened by 10 bases and J by 5 bases, with 18 bases between the two germline ends. CDR3 size: 14 residues. The CDR3 loop reads CATPRGGMDQPQHF. CDR3 DNA: TGTGCCACTCCTAGGGGGGGGATGGATCAGCCCCAGCATTTT.

V usage is TRBV6-2 or TRBV6-3 and J usage is TRBJ1-5; TRBD1 matches 9 bases. V was pared by 0 bases and J by 6 bases, with 3 bases of the junction left unmatched. The germline CDR1 and CDR2 sequences are MNHEY and SVGEGT. CDR3 length: 15 residues. CDR3 protein: CASSYSGQGIQPQHF. In nucleotides, the CDR3 is TGTGCCAGCAGTTACTCGGGACAGGGAATTCAGCCCCAGCATTTT.